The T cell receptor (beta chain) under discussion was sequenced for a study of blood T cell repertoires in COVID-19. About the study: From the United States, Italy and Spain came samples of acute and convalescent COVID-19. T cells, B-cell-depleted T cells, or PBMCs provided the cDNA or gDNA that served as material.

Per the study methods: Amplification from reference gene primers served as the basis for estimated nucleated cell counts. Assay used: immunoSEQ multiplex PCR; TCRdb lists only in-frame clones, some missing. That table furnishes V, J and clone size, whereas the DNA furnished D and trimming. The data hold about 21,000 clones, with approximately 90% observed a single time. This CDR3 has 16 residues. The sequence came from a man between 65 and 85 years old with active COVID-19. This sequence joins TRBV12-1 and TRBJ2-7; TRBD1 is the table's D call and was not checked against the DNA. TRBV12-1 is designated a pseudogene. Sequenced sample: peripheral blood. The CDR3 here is CASSFARGDRVPEQYF. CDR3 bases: TGTGCCAGCAGCTTTGCGCGGGGGGACAGGGTCCCCGAGCAGTACTTC.